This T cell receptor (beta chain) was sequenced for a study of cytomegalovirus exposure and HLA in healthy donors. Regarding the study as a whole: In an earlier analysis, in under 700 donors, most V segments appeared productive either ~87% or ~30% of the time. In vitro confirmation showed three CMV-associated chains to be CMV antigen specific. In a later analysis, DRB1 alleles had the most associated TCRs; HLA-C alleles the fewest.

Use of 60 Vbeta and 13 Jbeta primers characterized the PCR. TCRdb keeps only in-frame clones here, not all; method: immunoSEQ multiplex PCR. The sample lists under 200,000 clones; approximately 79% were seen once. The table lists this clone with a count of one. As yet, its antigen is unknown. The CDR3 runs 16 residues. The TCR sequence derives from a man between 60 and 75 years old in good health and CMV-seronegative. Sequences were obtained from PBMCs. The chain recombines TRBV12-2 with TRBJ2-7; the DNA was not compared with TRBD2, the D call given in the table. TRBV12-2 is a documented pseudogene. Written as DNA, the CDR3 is TGTGCAAGTCGCCCCCGACTAGCGGGCCCCTCCTACGAGCAGTACTTC. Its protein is CASRPRLAGPSYEQYF.